This T cell receptor (beta chain) was identified during a study of blood T cell repertoires in COVID-19. Whole-study context: COVID-19 samples from acute and convalescent phases originated in the United States, Italy and Spain. Sources were T cells, B-cell-depleted T cells, or PBMCs; the material itself was cDNA or gDNA.

As originally analysed: Estimation of nucleated cell counts was performed using reference gene primer amplification. The protocol was immunoSEQ multiplex PCR, while the TCRdb copy is restricted to in-frame clones and leaves out a portion. The V and J calls and the clone size are those of that table, but D and trimming were determined from the DNA. The data show hundreds of thousands of clones, about 88% seen once. Sequencing was carried out using peripheral blood. This clonotype was sampled from a woman aged 55-75 years with acute or convalescent COVID-19.

This CDR3 reads CASSLSRGMGANEQFF. The CDR3 region has the DNA TGTGCCAGCAGTTTATCAAGGGGCATGGGGGCGAATGAGCAGTTCTTC. The chain carries TRBV27 and TRBJ2-1, with D possibly TRBD1 on 6 matching bases. CDR1 MNHEY and CDR2 SMNVEV come from the germline V gene (reference sequence). Trimming removed 0 bases at V and 7 bases at J, with 16 bases between. The CDR3 spans 16 residues.